Below, 9 T cell receptor beta chains from the same sample are listed, as sequenced in a study of T cells in Graves' hyperthyroidism and ophthalmopathy. RNA transcripts yielded amplified TCR beta CDR3 regions. Initially, a first-round RT-PCR of the TCR CDR3 employed the HTBI primer set. Via MiXCR, TCRdb re-called the multiplex PCR reads, giving one row per CDR3 protein. The table lists 750,000 to 950,000 distinct CDR3 sequences, more than 30% of them singletons. The source material was blood. The receptors were gathered from a man between 18 and 35 years old with Graves' hyperthyroidism.

Turning to this clonotype: Germline and junction disagree at one end, which may indicate a read error. This chain connects TRBV10-3 to TRBJ2-7; a weak D match, TRBD1 (5 bases). CDR3 length equals 10 residues. CDR1 and CDR2 (germline): ENHRY, SYGVKD. Here the CDR3 reads CAIRAYEQYF. In DNA form, the CDR3 reads TGTGCTATCAGGGCCTACGAGCAGTACTTC.

The chain joins TRBV9 to TRBJ2-7; 9 bases fit TRBD2. CDR1 and CDR2 from the germline V gene are SGDLS and YYNGEE. The CDR3 consists of 14 residues. After removal of 3 bases from V and 6 bases from J, the junction contained 7 bases not matched to a gene. This CDR3 reads CASSAEASGIEQYF. CDR3 sequence (DNA): TGTGCCAGCAGCGCCGAGGCTAGCGGGATCGAGCAGTACTTC.

This clonotype was seen repeatedly, ten times or more. The chain couples TRBV20-1 to TRBJ2-5, with no clear D. The CDR3 is made up of 13 amino acids. The germline gives CDR1 DFQATT, CDR2 SNEGSKA (reference sequence). The V end lost 5 bases, the J end lost 5 bases, and 15 bases lay between the germline ends. This CDR3 is CSAQDPFGETQYF. In nucleotides, the CDR3 is TGCAGTGCTCAGGACCCATTCGGCGAGACCCAGTACTTC.

This clonotype occurred many times. This chain connects TRBV29-1 to TRBJ2-5; 7 positions match TRBD1. This CDR3 is 14 amino acids long. J gave up 1 base and V 6 bases, and 8 bases lay outside the gene matches. CDR1 is SQVTM, CDR2 ANQGSEA, per germline. For the CDR3, the DNA is TGCAGCGTGGCGGACAGGACACCCCAAGAGACCCAGTACTTC. This translates into CSVADRTPQETQYF.

This clonotype was detected a few times. This chain joins TRBV2 and TRBJ1-1; D unresolved. Trimming removed 4 bases from V and 7 bases from J, with 16 bases in between. The CDR3 is made up of 14 amino acids. From germline, CDR1 is SNHLY and CDR2 FYNNEI. The CDR3 loop is CASSGRTGEGEAFF. For the CDR3, the DNA is TGTGCCAGCAGTGGGCGGACCGGAGAGGGTGAAGCTTTCTTT. The entire variable domain, with the rest obtained from reference TRBV2 and TRBJ1-1, is as follows: EPEVTQTPSHQVTQMGQEVILRCVPISNHLYFYWYRQILGQKVEFLVSFYNNEISEKSEIFDDQFSVERPDGSNFTLKIRSTKLEDSAMYFCASSGRTGEGEAFFGQGTRLTVV.

The chain joins TRBV30 to TRBJ2-5, with 11 bases aligning to TRBD2. Germline V gene lookup returns CDR1 GTSNPN and CDR2 SVGIG (reference sequence). The CDR3 spans 15 residues. V was clipped by 4 bases and J by 4 bases; unmatched bases: 8. The CDR3 region is CAWTATSGILETQYF. The CDR3 DNA reads as TGTGCCTGGACCGCGACTAGCGGGATATTAGAGACCCAGTACTTC.

This chain joins TRBV5-1 and TRBJ2-5, with TRBD2 identical over 8 bases. Trimming took 2 bases from V and 1 from J; bases not matched to a gene: 13. Germline lookup yields CDR1 SGHRS and CDR2 YFSETQ. The length of the CDR3 is 18 residues. The CDR3 reads CASSLLARASGSQETQYF. The CDR3 DNA is TGCGCCAGCAGCTTACTCGCCCGGGCTAGCGGGTCCCAAGAGACCCAGTACTTC.

This clonotype was found many times. The chain couples TRBV7-8 to TRBJ1-3; D gene ambiguous. V dropped 4 bases and J dropped 3 bases, with 16 bases sitting between them. The germline gives CDR1 SGHVS, CDR2 FQNEAQ. The CDR3 contains 16 residues. The CDR3 sequence: CASSSPTSRVGNTIYF. The CDR3 DNA follows: TGTGCCAGCAGCTCCCCCACATCTAGGGTTGGAAACACCATATATTTT.

J is TRBJ2-7 and V is TRBV7-2; D may match TRBD1 or TRBD2 (5 bases each). Trimming took off 6 bases at V and 2 bases at J, with 20 bases between the two ends. This CDR3 comprises 16 residues. Per the germline V gene, CDR1 is SGHTA and CDR2 is FQGNSA. CDR3 sequence: CASRARSEVGAYEQYF. CDR3 DNA: TGTGCCAGCAGGGCCAGGTCCGAGGTGGGGGCCTACGAGCAGTACTTC.